Listed below are T cell receptor beta chains from one sample, sequenced in a study of T cells in Graves' hyperthyroidism and ophthalmopathy. Using its own MiXCR run on the multiplex PCR reads, TCRdb lists one record per CDR3 protein. The table includes roughly 750,000 distinct CDR3 sequences, about a sixth detected once. Sequencing was performed on blood. These receptors all come from a man aged 18 to 29 with Graves' hyperthyroidism. CDR3s include the opening cysteine and the closing phenylalanine or tryptophan. Each record gives: V gene, CDR3 length, J gene, D gene, clone size, CDR3 DNA, CDR3 protein. A D gene is named only where the DNA matches it firmly. A row's size may be missing; if present it is once, few, many or a size class.

TRBV20-1	14	TRBJ1-6	NA	NA	TGCAGTGCTATAGGGTTCGACCTTAATTCACCCCTCCACTTT	CSAIGFDLNSPLHF
TRBV7-9	16	TRBJ1-4	TRBD1	few	TGTGCCAGCAGCTTCCCGGACAGGGAGAGGGAAGAAAAACTGTTTTTT	CASSFPDREREEKLFF
TRBV2	14	TRBJ2-3	TRBD1	few	TGTGCCAGCAGTACTTGGGACAGGGGGGATACGCAGTATTTT	CASSTWDRGDTQYF
TRBV6-6	17	TRBJ2-1	TRBD2	NA	TGTGCCAGCAGTTACTCTGGGACTAGCGCCCCCGACAATGAGCAGTTCTTC	CASSYSGTSAPDNEQFF
TRBV28	14	TRBJ2-2	TRBD2	few	TGTGCCAGCCGACTAGCGGGGAAAACCGGGGAGCTGTTTTTT	CASRLAGKTGELFF
TRBV10-3	16	TRBJ2-7	TRBD2	few	TGTGCCATCAGCCTTAGCGGGACTAGCGGGACCGACGAGCAGTACTTC	CAISLSGTSGTDEQYF
TRBV7-2	15	TRBJ1-1	NA	NA	TGTGCCAGCAGCTTAGCCCTGGTCGTGAACACTGAAGCTTTCTTT	CASSLALVVNTEAFF
TRBV9	15	TRBJ2-5	TRBD2	few	TGTGCCAGCAGCGTCCTAGCGGGAGTGGGGGAGACCCAGTACTTC	CASSVLAGVGETQYF
TRBV7-9	15	TRBJ1-3	NA	NA	TGTGCCAGCAGCTCCCCCCAAGGGTCGGGAAACACCATATATTTT	CASSSPQGSGNTIYF
TRBV6-1	14	TRBJ1-4	NA	NA	TGTGCCAGCAGTGACCCAGGGGTCTCTGAAAAACTGTTTTTT	CASSDPGVSEKLFF
TRBV7-2	14	TRBJ2-5	NA	many	TGTGCCAGCAGCGTAGTGGGGGCCCAAGAGACCCAGTACTTC	CASSVVGAQETQYF
TRBV6-1	12	TRBJ2-7	TRBD1	many	TGTGCCAGCAGGACAGGGGAGGACGAGCAGTACTTC	CASRTGEDEQYF
TRBV24-1	16	TRBJ2-1	NA	NA	TGTGCCACCAGTGACCAACAGGGGAGGGGCCACAATGAGCAGTTCTTC	CATSDQQGRGHNEQFF
TRBV18	16	TRBJ1-2	NA	many	TGTGCCAGCTCACTCCGGATGGGGGGGAAGAACTATGGCTACACCTTC	CASSLRMGGKNYGYTF
TRBV20-1	12	TRBJ1-2	NA	NA	TGCAGTGCTATGAGGGATAACTATGGCTACACCTTC	CSAMRDNYGYTF
TRBV29-1	15	TRBJ2-3	TRBD1	many	TGCAGCGTTGAAGATACAGGGGGCCTCACAGATACGCAGTATTTT	CSVEDTGGLTDTQYF
TRBV20-1	14	TRBJ2-7	TRBD1	NA	TGCAGTGCTGACAGGGGAACCGACTCCTACGAGCAGTACTTC	CSADRGTDSYEQYF
TRBV20-1	15	TRBJ2-2	NA	NA	TGCAGTGCTAGAGATCTACTCCGGGGCACCGGGGAGCTGTTTTTT	CSARDLLRGTGELFF
TRBV6-2/TRBV6-3	15	TRBJ1-1	NA	many	TGTGCCAGCAGTTACCGACAGGCAAAGAACACTGAAGCTTTCTTT	CASSYRQAKNTEAFF
TRBV24-1	15	TRBJ2-2	TRBD2	many	TGTGCCACCAGGCCGACTAGCGGGAGAACCGGGGAGCTGTTTTTT	CATRPTSGRTGELFF
TRBV7-2	14	TRBJ2-5	NA	NA	TGTGCCAGCAGCTTAGGCGTACTCAGTCAGACCCAGTACTTC	CASSLGVLSQTQYF
TRBV29-1	13	TRBJ2-1	TRBD1	NA	TGCAGCGTTGACGTGCCGGACAGGGATGAGCAGTTCTTC	CSVDVPDRDEQFF
TRBV28	16	TRBJ1-2	TRBD1	NA	TGTGCCAGCAGGATGACAGGGGGCTCCAGTTTCTGGGGCTACACCTTC	CASRMTGGSSFWGYTF
TRBV6-1	15	TRBJ1-1	NA	many	TGTGCCAGCAAACGAGAGGACATACTGAACACTGAAGCTTTCTTT	CASKREDILNTEAFF
TRBV2	13	TRBJ2-3	TRBD2	many	TGTGCCAGCGAGGGACTAGCGGGAAATACGCAGTATTTT	CASEGLAGNTQYF
TRBV19	16	TRBJ1-4	NA	few	TGTGCCAGTAGTTCTCCCCCGGGACATACTAATGAAAAACTGTTTTTT	CASSSPPGHTNEKLFF
TRBV2	15	TRBJ2-2	TRBD1	many	TGTGCCAGCAGGGGACAGGGAGGGAACACCGGGGAGCTGTTTTTT	CASRGQGGNTGELFF
TRBV20-1	12	TRBJ1-3	NA	NA	TGCAGTGGACAGCTCTCTGGAAACACCATATATTTT	CSGQLSGNTIYF
TRBV6-1	16	TRBJ1-5	NA	NA	TGTGCCAGCGGACTAGGAGGGGGGGTGGTTCATCAGCCCCAGCATTTT	CASGLGGGVVHQPQHF
TRBV28	10	TRBJ1-1	NA	NA	TGTGCCAGCAGCTCCCTTGAAGCTTTCTTT	CASSSLEAFF
TRBV4-1	15	TRBJ2-5	NA	few	TGCGCCAGCAGCCAAGATAATACGAAGGGGGAGACCCAGTACTTC	CASSQDNTKGETQYF
TRBV30	13	TRBJ2-5	TRBD2	few	TGTGCCTATTTAAGCGGGAGACAAGAGACCCAGTACTTC	CAYLSGRQETQYF
TRBV5-1	17	TRBJ1-2	NA	many	TGCGCCAGCAGCTTGGAGGCAGCGACTCCCCTCAACTATGGCTACACCTTC	CASSLEAATPLNYGYTF
TRBV5-8	15	TRBJ2-1	TRBD1	many	TGTGCCAGCAGTTCGGACAGGGGGTCATACAATGAGCAGTTCTTC	CASSSDRGSYNEQFF
TRBV4-1	12	TRBJ1-2	NA	many	TGCGCCAGCAGCCTAGGTCCGGGAGGCTACACCTTC	CASSLGPGGYTF
TRBV28	15	TRBJ2-7	NA	few	TGTGCCAGCAGTTTCAAGCAGGGAATGTTCTACGAGCAGTACTTC	CASSFKQGMFYEQYF
TRBV12-3/TRBV12-4	13	TRBJ1-2	NA	many	TGTGCCAGCCGCCCTTCTGGGTACTATGGCTACACCTTC	CASRPSGYYGYTF
TRBV27	14	TRBJ1-5	NA	few	TGTGCCAGCAGTCCCCGACAGATCAATCAGCCCCAGCATTTT	CASSPRQINQPQHF
TRBV28	17	TRBJ2-3	TRBD2	many	TGTGCCACCATGCCTTCGGGGACTAGCGGGAGCCCAGATACGCAGTATTTT	CATMPSGTSGSPDTQYF
TRBV7-6	18	TRBJ2-2	TRBD2	NA	TGTGCCAGCAGCTTAGTTCTAGCGGGAGAGTTGGGCACCGGGGAGCTGTTTTTT	CASSLVLAGELGTGELFF
TRBV20-1	15	TRBJ2-1	NA	few	TGCAGTGCCCCCTGGGGCAGAAGCTCCTACAATGAGCAGTTCTTC	CSAPWGRSSYNEQFF
TRBV28	12	TRBJ1-1	NA	few	TGTGCCAGCAGTTGGGCTTGGCCTGAAGCTTTCTTT	CASSWAWPEAFF
TRBV7-9	15	TRBJ2-3	TRBD2	many	TGTGCCAGCAGCCAAGGACTAGCGGACACAGATACGCAGTATTTT	CASSQGLADTDTQYF
TRBV7-2	12	TRBJ2-5	NA	many	TGTGCCAGCAGCAAACTCGGAGAGACCCAGTACTTC	CASSKLGETQYF
TRBV20-1	15	TRBJ2-7	TRBD2	NA	TGCAGTGCTAGAGATGGGGCGGGAGAGGGTGGGGAGCAGTACTTC	CSARDGAGEGGEQYF
TRBV20-1	13	TRBJ2-7	NA	many	TGCAGTGCGCTCTTTCCGGCCTCCTACGAGCAGTACTTC	CSALFPASYEQYF
TRBV13	14	TRBJ2-7	NA	many	TGTGCCAGCAGCACCCCGGAAGGTCCCTACGAGCAGTACTTC	CASSTPEGPYEQYF
TRBV6-1	13	TRBJ2-7	NA	NA	TGTGCCAGCAGTGGGTCGGGGGCTGCCGAGCAGTACTTC	CASSGSGAAEQYF
TRBV7-8	14	TRBJ1-1	TRBD1	NA	TGTGCCAGCAGACCTCGGACAGGGAGCACTGAAGCTTTCTTT	CASRPRTGSTEAFF
TRBV28	14	TRBJ2-7	TRBD1	many	TGTGCCACCGCTTGGACAGGGCTGACCTACGAGCAGTACTTC	CATAWTGLTYEQYF
TRBV27	15	TRBJ1-3	NA	NA	TGTGCCAGCAGGCCCGGGCCATACTCTGGAAACACCATATATTTT	CASRPGPYSGNTIYF
TRBV4-3	14	TRBJ1-2	TRBD1	few	TGCGCCAGCAGCCAAGGTGACAGGGACGCGAGGCACACCTTC	CASSQGDRDARHTF
TRBV27	15	TRBJ2-6	NA	many	TGTGCCAGCAGTTTAACGAGCTCTGGGGCCAACGTCCTGACTTTC	CASSLTSSGANVLTF
TRBV28	15	TRBJ1-2	TRBD1	many	TGTGCCAGCAGCCTAGATCAGGGGGCTGGTTATGGCTACACCTTC	CASSLDQGAGYGYTF